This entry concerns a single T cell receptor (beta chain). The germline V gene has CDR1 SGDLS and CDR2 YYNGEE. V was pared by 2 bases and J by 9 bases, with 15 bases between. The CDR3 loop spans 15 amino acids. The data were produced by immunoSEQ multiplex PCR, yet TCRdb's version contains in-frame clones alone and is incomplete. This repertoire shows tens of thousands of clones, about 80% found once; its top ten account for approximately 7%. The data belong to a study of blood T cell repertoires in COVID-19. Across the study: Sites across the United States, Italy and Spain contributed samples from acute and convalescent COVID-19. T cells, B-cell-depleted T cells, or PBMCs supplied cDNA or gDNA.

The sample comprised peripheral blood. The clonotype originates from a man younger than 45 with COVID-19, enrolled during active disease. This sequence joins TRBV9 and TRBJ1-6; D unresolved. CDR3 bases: TGTGCCAGCAGCGTTGGACTTCAGTCCAGTTCACCCCTCCACTTT. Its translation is CASSVGLQSSSPLHF. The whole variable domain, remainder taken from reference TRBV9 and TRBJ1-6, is DSGVTQTPKHLITATGQRVTLRCSPRSGDLSVYWYQQSLDQGLQFLIQYYNGEERAKGNILERFSAQQFPDLHSELNLSSLELGDSALYFCASSVGLQSSSPLHFGNGTRLTVT.